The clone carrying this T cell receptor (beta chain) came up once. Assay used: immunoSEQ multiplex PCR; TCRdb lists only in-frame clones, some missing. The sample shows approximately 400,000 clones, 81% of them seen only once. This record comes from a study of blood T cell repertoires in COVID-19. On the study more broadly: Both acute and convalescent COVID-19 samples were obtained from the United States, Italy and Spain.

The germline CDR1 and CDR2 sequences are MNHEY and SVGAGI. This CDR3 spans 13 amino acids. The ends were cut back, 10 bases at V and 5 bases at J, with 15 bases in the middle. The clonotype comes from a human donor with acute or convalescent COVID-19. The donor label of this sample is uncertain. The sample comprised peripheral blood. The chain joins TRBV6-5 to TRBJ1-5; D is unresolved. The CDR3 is CATNFGSDQPQHF. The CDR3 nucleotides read TGTGCCACAAATTTTGGGAGCGATCAGCCCCAGCATTTT.